Listed here is a single T cell receptor beta chain. What it binds is unknown. The germline V and J ends were trimmed by 11 bases and 2 bases, with 15 bases remaining between them. Germline-derived CDR1 and CDR2 are MNHEY and SVGAGI. The CDR3 loop spans 13 amino acids. This sample is part of a study of persistence of HIV-infected CD4 T cells. Cells were stimulated with overlapping HIV-1 Gag 15-mer peptides. Sorting of responding CD4+ T cells relied on upregulated CD40 ligand together with CD69. This was the immunoSEQ version 4 assay in survey mode. Method: immunoSEQ multiplex PCR; TCRdb's copy keeps in-frame clones and lacks some. The table records about 25,000 clones, less than 85% of them present only once. Findings of the study overall: Degenerate expanded CDR3beta sequences were enriched among CMV- and Gag-responding cells.

The sequence was collected from an adult man with HIV who was CMV-seropositive. This chain links TRBV6-5 with TRBJ2-5; no definite D call. The sequences come from CD4+ T cells sorted from PBMCs after roughly 20-hour stimulation, collected from a patient who received antiretroviral therapy. The CDR3 here is CASSGDRQETQYF. DNA for the CDR3: TGTGCCTCTAGTGGGGATAGACAAGAGACCCAGTACTTC.